This T cell receptor (beta chain) was observed in a study of radiotherapy plus CTLA-4 blockade in lung cancer. CDR1 SGDLS and CDR2 YYNGEE come from the germline V gene. The CDR3 spans 14 residues. Trimming took 0 bases from V and 4 from J, leaving 7 bases between them. Patients with chemo-refractory metastatic non-small-cell lung cancer received focal radiation plus CTLA-4 blockade with ipilimumab. Study-level results: Some TCR clones had been derived from tumors. These clones expanded in peripheral blood after radiotherapy plus ipilimumab. How blood T cell clones changed early, along with interferon-beta, reportedly forecast response best.

This clone has only one observation. Its target is not known. TCRdb's copy holds only in-frame clones and misses some; the assay was immunoSEQ multiplex PCR. The table has some 66,000 clones, about 85% seen once. The sequence was collected from a human donor with non-small cell lung cancer who had a partial response to radiotherapy plus ipilimumab. J is TRBJ2-2 and V is TRBV9, with D unclear. This specimen consisted of peripheral blood, obtained from a patient treated with radiotherapy plus ipilimumab. CDR3: CASSVELTTGELFF. In nucleotides, the CDR3 is TGTGCCAGCAGCGTAGAACTTACCACCGGGGAGCTGTTTTTT.